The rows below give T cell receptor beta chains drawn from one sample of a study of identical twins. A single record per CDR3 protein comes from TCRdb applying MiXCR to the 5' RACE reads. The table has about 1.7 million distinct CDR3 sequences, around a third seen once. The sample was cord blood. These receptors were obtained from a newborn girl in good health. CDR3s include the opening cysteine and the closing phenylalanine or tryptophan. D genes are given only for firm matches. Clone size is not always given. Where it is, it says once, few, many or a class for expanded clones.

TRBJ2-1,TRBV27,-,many,CASSLWGGRTRNEQFF,TGTGCCAGCAGTTTATGGGGGGGGCGTACAAGGAATGAGCAGTTCTTC
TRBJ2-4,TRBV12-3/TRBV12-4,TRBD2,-,CASRQNLAGLAKNIQYF,TGTGCCAGCAGGCAGAACCTAGCGGGGCTAGCCAAAAACATTCAGTACTTC
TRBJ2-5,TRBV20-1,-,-,CSAMYGGVQETQYF,TGCAGTGCCATGTATGGGGGCGTCCAAGAGACCCAGTACTTC
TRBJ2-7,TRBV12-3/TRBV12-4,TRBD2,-,CASRLEGTRINEQYF,TGTGCCAGCAGGTTGGAGGGGACTAGGATCAATGAGCAGTACTTC
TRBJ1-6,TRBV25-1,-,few,CASSEAWGQGSPLHF,TGTGCCAGCAGTGAGGCCTGGGGGCAGGGTTCACCCCTCCACTTT
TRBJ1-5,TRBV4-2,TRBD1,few,CASSQDGQVPNQPQHF,TGTGCCAGCAGCCAAGATGGACAGGTGCCTAATCAGCCCCAGCATTTT
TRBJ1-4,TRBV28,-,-,CASSSLHRFATNEKLFF,TGTGCCAGCAGTTCCCTCCATCGTTTTGCAACTAATGAAAAACTGTTTTTT
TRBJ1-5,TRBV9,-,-,CASSVEPGNQPQHF,TGTGCCAGCAGCGTAGAACCGGGCAATCAGCCCCAGCATTTT
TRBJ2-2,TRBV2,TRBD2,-,CASRGAGVSNTGELFF,TGTGCCAGCAGGGGAGCGGGGGTATCGAACACCGGGGAGCTGTTTTTT
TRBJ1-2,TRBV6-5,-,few,CASSQRGVLLYGYTF,TGTGCCAGCTCCCAGAGAGGGGTCCTCCTGTATGGCTACACCTTC
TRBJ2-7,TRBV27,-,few,CASSPRIGDHEQYF,TGTGCCAGCAGTCCCCGAATCGGGGACCACGAGCAGTACTTC
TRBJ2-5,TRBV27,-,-,CASSLWGVRPLSSYNEQYF,TGTGCCAGCAGTTTATGGGGGGTCAGGCCCCTTTCCTCCTACAATGAGCAGTACTTC
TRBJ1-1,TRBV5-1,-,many,CASSSDSYTEAFF,TGCGCCAGCAGTTCCGACAGCTACACTGAAGCTTTCTTT
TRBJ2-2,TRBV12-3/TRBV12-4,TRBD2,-,CASRVAGVPNTGELFF,TGTGCCAGCAGGGTGGCGGGAGTGCCGAACACCGGGGAGCTGTTTTTT
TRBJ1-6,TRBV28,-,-,CASRGSSGSPLHF,TGTGCCAGCCGGGGCAGTAGTGGGTCACCCCTCCACTTT
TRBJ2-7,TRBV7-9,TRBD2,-,CASSPPFTSGSSYEQYF,TGTGCCAGCAGCCCCCCCTTTACGAGCGGGAGTTCGTACGAGCAGTACTTC
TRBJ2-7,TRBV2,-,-,CASSDTFGGPGRGYEQYF,TGTGCCAGCAGTGACACGTTTGGGGGACCCGGAAGAGGTTACGAGCAGTACTTC
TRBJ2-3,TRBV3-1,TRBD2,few,CASSQDTGGGTDTQYF,TGTGCCAGCAGCCAAGACACGGGAGGAGGCACAGATACGCAGTATTTT
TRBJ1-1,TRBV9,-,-,CASSVPPHRATEAFF,TGTGCCAGCAGCGTTCCCCCCCACAGGGCCACTGAAGCTTTCTTT
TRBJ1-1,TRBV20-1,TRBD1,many,CSARDRANTEAFF,TGCAGTGCTAGGGACAGGGCGAACACTGAAGCTTTCTTT
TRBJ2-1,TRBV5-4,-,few,CASSLDSAHYNEQFF,TGTGCCAGCAGCTTGGATTCGGCACACTACAATGAGCAGTTCTTC
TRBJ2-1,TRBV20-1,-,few,CSALTNNEQFF,TGCAGTGCGCTGACTAACAATGAGCAGTTCTTC
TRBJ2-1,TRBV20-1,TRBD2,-,CSARGRTSGYNEQFF,TGCAGTGCTAGGGGTCGGACTAGCGGCTACAATGAGCAGTTCTTC
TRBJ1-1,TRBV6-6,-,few,CASSYGPLNTEAFF,TGTGCCAGCAGTTACGGACCTTTGAACACTGAAGCTTTCTTT
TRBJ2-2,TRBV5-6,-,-,CASSLWTLANTGELFF,TGTGCCAGCAGCTTGTGGACCCTTGCGAACACCGGGGAGCTGTTTTTT
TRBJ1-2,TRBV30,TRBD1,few,CAWTPGQGSYGYTF,TGTGCCTGGACCCCGGGACAGGGGTCCTATGGCTACACCTTC
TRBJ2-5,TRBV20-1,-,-,CSASRGVTKQYF,TGCAGTGCTAGCCGCGGGGTAACGAAGCAGTACTTC
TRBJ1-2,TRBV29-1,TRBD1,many,CSVATGDYYGYTF,TGCAGCGTGGCGACAGGGGATTACTATGGCTACACCTTC
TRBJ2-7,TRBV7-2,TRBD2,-,CASSLAGTSGSVEQYF,TGTGCCAGCAGCTTAGCAGGGACTAGCGGGAGTGTTGAGCAGTACTTC
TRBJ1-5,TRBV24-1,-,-,CATSDSDRHNQPQHF,TGTGCCACCAGTGACTCCGACAGGCACAATCAGCCCCAGCATTTT
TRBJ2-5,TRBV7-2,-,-,CASSGVAIIRETQYF,TGTGCCAGCAGCGGAGTAGCGATAATCAGGGAGACCCAGTACTTC
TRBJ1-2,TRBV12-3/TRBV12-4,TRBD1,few,CASSLGGQASYGYTF,TGTGCCAGCAGTTTAGGGGGACAGGCCTCTTATGGCTACACCTTC
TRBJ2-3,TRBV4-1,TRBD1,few,CASSQDGTGYTDTQYF,TGCGCCAGCAGCCAAGATGGGACAGGGTACACAGATACGCAGTATTTT
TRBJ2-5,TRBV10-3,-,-,CAISDGGERLNEQYF,TGTGCCATCAGTGACGGTGGGGAACGCCTCAATGAGCAGTACTTC
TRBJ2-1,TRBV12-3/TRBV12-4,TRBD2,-,CASRSGLAIYNEQFF,TGTGCCAGCAGATCGGGACTAGCCATCTACAATGAGCAGTTCTTC
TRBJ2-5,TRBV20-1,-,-,CSARYLRNYSGETQYF,TGCAGTGCTAGATATCTCCGTAACTATTCCGGGGAGACCCAGTACTTC
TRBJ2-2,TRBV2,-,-,CASGLAENTGELFF,TGTGCCAGCGGATTAGCGGAGAACACCGGGGAGCTGTTTTTT
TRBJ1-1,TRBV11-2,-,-,CASSLVKSLNTEAFF,TGTGCCAGCAGCTTGGTGAAGAGTTTGAACACTGAAGCTTTCTTT
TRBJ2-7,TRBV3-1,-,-,CASSQESWGDTTYEQYF,TGTGCCAGCAGCCAGGAGTCTTGGGGGGACACAACCTACGAGCAGTACTTC
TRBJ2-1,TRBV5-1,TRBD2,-,CASRGLAGVSYNEQFF,TGCGCCAGCCGGGGACTAGCGGGAGTATCCTACAATGAGCAGTTCTTC
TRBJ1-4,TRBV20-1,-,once,CSARERDPNEKLFF,TGCAGTGCTAGAGAACGGGACCCTAATGAAAAACTGTTTTTT
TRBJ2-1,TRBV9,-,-,CASSAPQVYNEQFF,TGTGCCAGCAGCGCCCCACAGGTTTACAATGAGCAGTTCTTC
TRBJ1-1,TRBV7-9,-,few,CASRLGGGQWDEAFF,TGTGCCAGCCGCTTAGGTGGTGGACAATGGGATGAAGCTTTCTTT
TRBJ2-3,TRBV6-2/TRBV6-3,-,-,CASSYVFGGTQYF,TGTGCCAGCAGTTATGTTTTCGGAGGTACGCAGTATTTT
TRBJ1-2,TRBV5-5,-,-,CASSLSVGGSNYGYTF,TGTGCCAGCAGCTTGTCAGTCGGGGGGAGCAACTATGGCTACACCTTC
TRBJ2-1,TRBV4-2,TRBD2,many,CASSQDRGLAGEWAYNEQFF,TGTGCCAGCAGCCAAGATAGAGGACTAGCGGGAGAGTGGGCCTACAATGAGCAGTTCTTC
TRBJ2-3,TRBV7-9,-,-,CAGHHEADTQYF,TGTGCCGGCCACCACGAGGCAGATACGCAGTATTTT
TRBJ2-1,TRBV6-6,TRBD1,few,CASSYQGAENEQFF,TGTGCCAGCAGTTATCAGGGGGCGGAAAATGAGCAGTTCTTC
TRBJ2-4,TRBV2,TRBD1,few,CASSEIRSTGGGNIQYF,TGTGCCAGCAGTGAAATTCGGTCGACAGGGGGCGGAAACATTCAGTACTTC
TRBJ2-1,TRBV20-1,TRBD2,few,CSAMRTSGGTNEQFF,TGCAGTGCTATGAGGACTAGCGGGGGGACCAATGAGCAGTTCTTC
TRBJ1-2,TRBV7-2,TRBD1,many,CASSLGQGRYGYTF,TGTGCCAGCAGCTTGGGACAGGGGAGGTATGGCTACACCTTC
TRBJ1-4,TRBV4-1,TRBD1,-,CASSPQGGKGEKLFF,TGCGCCAGCAGCCCACAGGGGGGCAAGGGCGAAAAACTGTTTTTT